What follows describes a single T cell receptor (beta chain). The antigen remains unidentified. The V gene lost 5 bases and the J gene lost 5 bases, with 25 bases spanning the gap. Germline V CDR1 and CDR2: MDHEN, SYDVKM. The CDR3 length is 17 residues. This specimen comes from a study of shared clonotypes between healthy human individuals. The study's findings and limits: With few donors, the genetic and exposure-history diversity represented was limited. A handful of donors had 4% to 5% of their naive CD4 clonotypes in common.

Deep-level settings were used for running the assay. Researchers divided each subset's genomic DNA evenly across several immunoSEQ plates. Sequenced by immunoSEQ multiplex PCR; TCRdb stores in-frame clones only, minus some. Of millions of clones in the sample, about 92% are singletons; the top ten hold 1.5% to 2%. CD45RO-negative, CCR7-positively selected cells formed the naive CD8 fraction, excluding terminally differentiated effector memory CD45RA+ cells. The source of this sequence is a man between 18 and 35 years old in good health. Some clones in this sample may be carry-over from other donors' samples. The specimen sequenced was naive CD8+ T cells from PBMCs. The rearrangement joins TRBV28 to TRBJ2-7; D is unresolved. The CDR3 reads CASSASQVINPLDEQYF. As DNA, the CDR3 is TGTGCCAGCAGTGCCTCCCAGGTAATCAACCCCCTGGACGAGCAGTACTTC.